These 19 T cell receptor beta chains were all obtained from the same sample, sequenced in a study of blood T cell repertoires in COVID-19 (dated by TCRdb to the early 2020s). Receptors were amplified or captured by the immunoSEQ multiplex PCR assay. Sourced from immuneACCESS, this table was stored by TCRdb with only in-frame sequences that have V and J called. A share of the clones is absent; for the studies checked, an unresolved V gene accounts for under half, and the remainder has no known explanation. This sample lists about 100,000 clones; 70% to 90% were detected once. The top ten constitute over 10% of the sample. Sequences were obtained from peripheral blood. All receptors derive from a man aged 45-60 years with active or convalescent COVID-19.

The chain uses TRBV9 and TRBJ2-7, with 9 bases identical to TRBD1. V shed 0 bases, J shed 5 bases, and the junction held 6 bases outside the gene matches. The CDR3 is 15 residues long. Germline V lookup: CDR1 SGDLS, CDR2 YYNGEE. The DNA for the CDR3 is TGTGCCAGCAGCGTAGAGGCGACAGGGGGGGACGAGCAGTACTTC. It is translated as CASSVEATGGDEQYF.

The chain's CDR3 is CASRGRDQDTQYF. The CDR3 DNA sequence: TGTGCCAGCAGGGGGAGGGACCAAGATACGCAGTATTTT. The chain carries TRBV7-8 and TRBJ2-3; 7 nucleotides agree with TRBD2. Germline V lookup: CDR1 SGHVS, CDR2 FQNEAQ. The CDR3 is 13 amino acids. With V trimmed by 6 bases and J by 5 bases, 5 bases remained unmatched.

The chain has TRBV6-5 and TRBJ2-7; D is possibly TRBD2 (6 bases). Germline loops: CDR1 MNHEY, CDR2 SVGAGI. The ends were cut back, 2 bases at V and 3 bases at J, with 17 bases in the middle. CDR3 size: 16 residues. Here the CDR3 reads CASSYSGSSVGYEQYF. The CDR3 nucleotides are TGTGCCAGCAGTTACAGCGGGTCCTCGGTAGGCTACGAGCAGTACTTC.

V and J are TRBV30 and TRBJ2-1; 7 bases align to TRBD1. This CDR3 has 14 residues. Germline V gene lookup returns CDR1 GTSNPN and CDR2 SVGIG (reference sequence). Germline trimming cut 2 bases from V and 8 bases from J; bases unmatched to any gene: 9. Written as DNA, the CDR3 is TGTGCCTGGAGTATAGGGGGCGGTTTGGATGAGCAGTTCTTC. The encoded protein is CAWSIGGGLDEQFF.

The chain is built from TRBV4-1 and TRBJ1-1, with D unresolved. The V end lost 0 bases, the J end lost 0 bases, and 5 bases lay between the germline ends. This CDR3 has 14 amino acids. CDR1 is MGHRA and CDR2 is YSYEKL in the germline V gene. CDR3 in amino acids: CASSQEQVNTEAFF. CDR3 in DNA: TGCGCCAGCAGCCAAGAACAAGTGAACACTGAAGCTTTCTTT.

The chain recombines TRBV28 with TRBJ2-1, with 14 bases matching TRBD2. Trimming removed 6 bases from V and 4 bases from J; junction bases left unmatched: 17. CDR1 is MDHEN and CDR2 is SYDVKM in the germline V gene. CDR3 size: 20 residues. The CDR3 sequence is CASSSPTGTSGSPWYNEQFF. In DNA, the CDR3 is TGTGCCAGCAGCTCACCAACCGGGACTAGCGGGAGCCCGTGGTACAATGAGCAGTTCTTC. Full variable domain (remainder filled in from reference TRBV28 and TRBJ2-1): DVKVTQSSRYLVKRTGEKVFLECVQDMDHENMFWYRQDPGLGLRLIYFSYDVKMKEKGDIPEGYSVSREKKERFSLILESASTNQTSMYLCASSSPTGTSGSPWYNEQFFGPGTRLTVL.

The V and J genes are TRBV19 and TRBJ1-2; 7 bases line up with TRBD1. The trim removed 6 bases at V and 3 bases at J, leaving 7 bases unmatched. Germline CDR1 reads LNHDA; CDR2 reads SQIVND (reference sequence). There are 14 residues in the CDR3. The CDR3 spells CASRPDRTYYGYTF. The CDR3 DNA reads as TGTGCCAGTAGACCGGACAGGACCTACTATGGCTACACCTTC.

The chain joins TRBV19 to TRBJ2-4; 8 bases are a match to TRBD2. From germline, CDR1 is LNHDA and CDR2 SQIVND (reference sequence). Trimming took 5 bases from V and 1 from J; bases not matched to a gene: 7. The CDR3 sequence is 16 residues long. CDR3: CASSAGGTGAKNIQYF. The CDR3 coding sequence is TGTGCCAGTAGTGCGGGAGGCACGGGGGCCAAAAACATTCAGTACTTC.

The rearrangement joins TRBV5-1 to TRBJ1-5; D is unclear. CDR1 is SGHRS and CDR2 is YFSETQ in the germline V gene. V was pared by 0 bases and J by 7 bases, with 11 bases between. The CDR3 spans 14 residues. DNA for the CDR3: TGCGCCAGCAGCTTGGAATCCTCGGGGCAGCCCCAGCATTTT. This sequence encodes CASSLESSGQPQHF. The full variable domain, completed using reference TRBV5-1 and TRBJ1-5, is KAGVTQTPRYLIKTRGQQVTLSCSPISGHRSVSWYQQTPGQGLQFLFEYFSETQRNKGNFPGRFSGRQFSNSRSEMNVSTLELGDSALYLCASSLESSGQPQHFGDGTRLSIL.

The V call is TRBV29-1, the J call TRBJ1-2, with 10 bases lining up with TRBD1. The CDR3 sequence is 12 residues long. Per the germline V gene, CDR1 is SQVTM and CDR2 is ANQGSEA. Trimming removed 4 bases from V and 4 bases from J; junction bases left unmatched: 0. CDR3 region: CSVGTGGYGYTF. CDR3 nucleotide sequence: TGCAGCGTTGGGACAGGGGGCTATGGCTACACCTTC.

The rearrangement joins TRBV5-4 to TRBJ1-2; a weak D match, TRBD1 (5 bases). The germline V gene has CDR1 SGHNT and CDR2 YYREEE (reference sequence). V lost 7 bases and J lost 6, with 19 bases in between. This CDR3 is 14 amino acids long. CDR3 protein: CASGTSWGEDGYTF. CDR3 in DNA: TGTGCCAGCGGCACTAGTTGGGGGGAGGATGGCTACACCTTC.

This clone was observed a few times. The chain joins TRBV3-1 (or the pseudogene TRBV3-2) to TRBJ2-5; D might be TRBD2 (6 bases). The germline gives CDR1 LGHDT, CDR2 YNNKEL (reference sequence). Trimming stripped 2 bases from V and 1 base from J, with 14 bases between. The CDR3 spans 16 residues. The chain's CDR3 is CASSQYGRGAQETQYF. DNA of the CDR3: TGTGCCAGCAGCCAATACGGGAGAGGAGCCCAAGAGACCCAGTACTTC.

This clone has more than one count but fewer than ten. J is TRBJ1-3 and V is TRBV6-1, with D possibly TRBD1 on 6 matching bases. This CDR3 comprises 16 residues. Trimming cost V 2 bases and J 3 bases, with 14 bases left between them. The germline V gene has CDR1 MNHNS and CDR2 SASEGT. The chain's CDR3 is CASSEHGQGSGNTIYF. The CDR3 region has the DNA TGTGCCAGCAGTGAACACGGCCAGGGGAGTGGAAACACCATATATTTT.

Only one count was recorded for this clone. The gene calls are TRBV28 and TRBJ1-2, with 7 bases fitting TRBD1. This CDR3 comprises 13 residues. Trimming at V came to 6 bases and at J to 4 bases, leaving 5 bases not matched to a gene. Germline V lookup: CDR1 MDHEN, CDR2 SYDVKM. CDR3 nucleotide sequence: TGTGCCAGCAGCCGCGGACAGGTCTATGGCTACACCTTC. The encoded protein is CASSRGQVYGYTF.

The V call is TRBV5-1, the J call TRBJ1-1, with 9 bases lining up with TRBD1. Germline lookup yields CDR1 SGHRS and CDR2 YFSETQ. With V trimmed by 3 bases and J by 3 bases, 12 bases remained unmatched. The length of the CDR3 is 17 residues. The CDR3 DNA reads as TGCGCCAGCAGCTGGGGGAGTCCGGGACAGGGAGACACTGAAGCTTTCTTT. Translation: CASSWGSPGQGDTEAFF.

This chain uses TRBV30 with TRBJ2-7; TRBD1 agrees at 10 bases. Looked up from germline, CDR1 is GTSNPN and CDR2 is SVGIG (reference sequence). This CDR3 region has 13 residues. With V trimmed by 3 bases and J by 13 bases, 12 bases remained unmatched. The CDR3 coding sequence is TGTGCCTGGAGACATCCGGCCGGGACAGGGGACTACTTC. Its translation is CAWRHPAGTGDYF.

The rearrangement joins TRBV3-1 (or the pseudogene TRBV3-2) to TRBJ2-5, with 10 bases lining up with TRBD2. Per germline, CDR1 LGHDT and CDR2 YNNKEL (reference sequence). This CDR3 comprises 16 residues. With V trimmed by 4 bases and J by 4 bases, 9 bases remained unmatched. This CDR3 reads CASSPSLAGGPETQYF. For the CDR3, the DNA is TGTGCCAGCAGCCCGAGTTTAGCGGGAGGCCCAGAGACCCAGTACTTC.

V and J are TRBV6-5 and TRBJ2-7, with TRBD2 identical over 7 bases. The germline gives CDR1 MNHEY, CDR2 SVGAGI. The CDR3 runs to 11 residues. V lost 8 bases and J lost 7; bases outside the gene matches: 5. In DNA, the CDR3 is TGTGCCAGCCTGACAGCGGGGGAGCAGTACTTC. Its protein product is CASLTAGEQYF.

CDR3 region: CASGHGLASGSEQFF. In DNA, the CDR3 is TGTGCTAGTGGTCACGGACTAGCGTCAGGCTCTGAGCAGTTCTTC. The chain recombines TRBV12-5 with TRBJ2-1, with 9 bases aligning to TRBD2. Germline values: CDR1 LGHNT, CDR2 FRNRAP. V lost 5 bases, J lost 9 bases, and 11 bases stayed unmatched. This CDR3 has 15 residues.